This section outlines one T cell receptor beta chain sequence together with its context. These data belong to a study of T cell responses to AZD1222 COVID-19 vaccine. Clones were read by immunoSEQ multiplex PCR, and TCRdb kept only the in-frame ones, dropping some. The table records about 110,000 clones, 85% to 90% of them present only once. The CDR3 has 14 amino acids. Germline CDR1 and CDR2: KGHSH and LQKENI. With V trimmed by 2 bases and J by 7 bases, 1 base remained unmatched. This sequence was found in an adult in good health. The genes are TRBV18 and TRBJ1-6, with TRBD1 matching over 8 bases. The input for sequencing was peripheral blood, taken on day 0 of AZD1222 vaccination. CDR3 DNA sequence: TGTGCCAGCTCACCAGACAGGGGAAATTCACCCCTCCACTTT. Its protein is CASSPDRGNSPLHF.